What follows is one T cell receptor beta chain and its context. The data originate from a study of shared clonotypes between healthy human individuals. This CDR3 has 12 amino acids. Trimming took off 4 bases at V and 4 bases at J, with 7 bases between the two ends. Germline V gene lookup returns CDR1 ENHRY and CDR2 SYGVKD. Clones were sequenced by immunoSEQ multiplex PCR, and TCRdb holds only the in-frame ones, with some missing. The table lists around 550,000 clones, 90% to 97% of them singletons. The sequenced sample consisted of naive CD4+ T cells sorted from blood. The subset denotes: CD45RA+ positively selected. This receptor was obtained from a woman in her thirties in good health. V is TRBV10-3 and J is TRBJ1-1; no firm D call. CDR3 nucleotide sequence: TGTGCCATCAGTGGGGAGGCCACTGAAGCTTTCTTT. Translation gives CAISGEATEAFF.